The 3 T cell receptor beta chains in this list originate from one sample, sequenced in a study of beta chain features in type 1 diabetes. Investigators reverse transcribed all isolated RNA, so they sequenced expressed TCRB transcripts. Here immunoSEQ multiplex PCR was the method, and the copy in TCRdb shows in-frame clones only, minus some. The repertoire holds under 90,000 clones, with roughly 30% as singletons. Sequenced material: stem cell memory CD4+ T cells from blood. These receptors all come from a woman under 30 in good health.

The chain couples TRBV12-2 to TRBJ1-2; the table's D call of TRBD1 was not tested on the DNA. TRBV12-2 is annotated as a pseudogene. This CDR3 is built from 21 residues. CDR3 nucleotides: TGTGCAAGTCGCTTAGCGTCCCCCTACGGGACAGGGTGTAGTAGTTACTATGGCTACACCTTC. Amino acid sequence: CASRLASPYGTGCSSYYGYTF.

The J gene is TRBJ2-3, the V gene TRBV11-3, with TRBD1 matching 8 bases. The CDR3 extends over 16 amino acids. The junction had 6 bases not matched to a gene; V was cut back by 3 bases and J by 1 base. Germline CDR1 is SGHNT and CDR2 is YENEEA. The CDR3 bases are TGTGCCAGCAGCTTGGGGGACAGGATAGGCACAGATACGCAGTATTTT. This sequence encodes CASSLGDRIGTDTQYF.

The genes are TRBV5-1 and TRBJ1-1, with 9 bases lining up with TRBD1. After removal of 5 bases from V and 2 bases from J, the junction contained 7 bases not matched to a gene. From germline, CDR1 is SGHRS and CDR2 YFSETQ. The CDR3 sequence is 15 residues long. CDR3 residues: CASRPGQGTNTEAFF. In nucleotides, the CDR3 is TGCGCCAGCAGACCCGGACAGGGGACCAACACTGAAGCTTTCTTT. Variable domain in full (rest from reference TRBV5-1 and TRBJ1-1): KAGVTQTPRYLIKTRGQQVTLSCSPISGHRSVSWYQQTPGQGLQFLFEYFSETQRNKGNFPGRFSGRQFSNSRSEMNVSTLELGDSALYLCASRPGQGTNTEAFFGQGTRLTVV.